Sequencing of this T cell receptor (beta chain) was carried out in a study of blood T cell repertoires in COVID-19. The assay was immunoSEQ multiplex PCR, and TCRdb's table has in-frame clones only and misses some. In the table there are under 200,000 clones, approximately 90% of which are singletons. Trimming removed 4 bases from V and 6 bases from J; junction bases left unmatched: 6. The CDR3 is made up of 15 amino acids. Germline V gene lookup returns CDR1 SGHRS and CDR2 YFSETQ. This clone appeared a single time. The sequencing sample was made of peripheral blood. This receptor was taken from a man in his 60s with active or convalescent COVID-19. The chain recombines TRBV5-1 with TRBJ1-4, with 10 bases lining up with TRBD1. The CDR3, as DNA: TGCGCCAGCAGCCTGACCGGGACAGGGGATGAAAAACTGTTTTTT. Translation gives CASSLTGTGDEKLFF. Complete variable domain (other parts from reference TRBV5-1 and TRBJ1-4): KAGVTQTPRYLIKTRGQQVTLSCSPISGHRSVSWYQQTPGQGLQFLFEYFSETQRNKGNFPGRFSGRQFSNSRSEMNVSTLELGDSALYLCASSLTGTGDEKLFFGSGTQLSVL.